This record covers a single T cell receptor beta chain. The source of the sample is a study of Ad26.COV2.S vaccination and SARS-CoV-2 variants. The data were produced by immunoSEQ multiplex PCR, yet TCRdb's version contains in-frame clones alone and is incomplete. The table shows 120,000 to 150,000 clones, with roughly 90% occurring only once. The sample consisted of peripheral blood, taken after recovery from COVID-19. This sequence was found in a human donor who had recovered from COVID-19.

Here the CDR3 DNA reads TGTGCCAGCAGTCCTCGGGATGAGCAGTTCTTC. It translates to CASSPRDEQFF. The V and J genes are TRBV6-6 and TRBJ2-1; D is ambiguous. The CDR3 length is 11 residues. V was pared by 5 bases and J by 8 bases, with 7 bases between. The V gene's germline CDR1 is MNHNY and CDR2 SVGAGI (reference sequence).